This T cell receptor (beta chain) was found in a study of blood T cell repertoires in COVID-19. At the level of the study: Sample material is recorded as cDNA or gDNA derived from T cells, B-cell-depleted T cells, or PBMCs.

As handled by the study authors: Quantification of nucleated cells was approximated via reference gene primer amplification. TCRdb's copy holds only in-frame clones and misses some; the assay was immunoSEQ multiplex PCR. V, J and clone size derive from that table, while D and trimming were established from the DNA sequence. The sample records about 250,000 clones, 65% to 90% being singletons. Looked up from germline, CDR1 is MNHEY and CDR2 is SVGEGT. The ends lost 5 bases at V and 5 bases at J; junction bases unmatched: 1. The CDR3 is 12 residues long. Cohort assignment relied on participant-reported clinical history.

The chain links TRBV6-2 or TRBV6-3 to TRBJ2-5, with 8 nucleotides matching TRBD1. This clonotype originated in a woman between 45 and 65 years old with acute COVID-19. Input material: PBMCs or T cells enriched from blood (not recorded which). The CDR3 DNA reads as TGTGCCAGCAGTGACAGGGGTGAGACCCAGTACTTC. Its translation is CASSDRGETQYF.